This T cell receptor (beta chain) was identified during a study of blood T cells in healthy people across ages. Notes on the study in general: Reliance upon unsorted PBMCs precluded definitive naive versus antigen-experienced comparison. Age brought a roughly linear fall in TCR beta diversity measured per million T cells.

Healthy Caucasian individuals from Russia aged roughly 6 to 100 were enrolled as donors. A J-beta primer mix and a sample-barcoded 5' primer were used in a second PCR of roughly 6 to 12 cycles. Each cDNA molecule, via a template-switch adaptor with 12 random nucleotides, was tagged. TCRdb re-derived calls from the 5' RACE reads in MiXCR, one entry per CDR3 protein. The sample holds roughly 1.6 million distinct CDR3 sequences, 30% to 40% seen once. Per germline, CDR1 MGHRA and CDR2 YSYEKL. CDR3 length: 17 amino acids. V gave up 2 bases and J gave up 9 bases; unmatched junction bases: 14. Comments on this clonotype: What it binds is not known.

The sequence came from a woman in her 30s in good health. The chain uses TRBV4-1 and TRBJ2-5; 11 bases fit TRBD2. Input material: blood. CDR3 amino acids: CASSQRPVAGGREAQYF. CDR3 bases: TGCGCCAGCAGCCAACGACCCGTAGCGGGGGGGCGTGAGGCCCAGTACTTC.